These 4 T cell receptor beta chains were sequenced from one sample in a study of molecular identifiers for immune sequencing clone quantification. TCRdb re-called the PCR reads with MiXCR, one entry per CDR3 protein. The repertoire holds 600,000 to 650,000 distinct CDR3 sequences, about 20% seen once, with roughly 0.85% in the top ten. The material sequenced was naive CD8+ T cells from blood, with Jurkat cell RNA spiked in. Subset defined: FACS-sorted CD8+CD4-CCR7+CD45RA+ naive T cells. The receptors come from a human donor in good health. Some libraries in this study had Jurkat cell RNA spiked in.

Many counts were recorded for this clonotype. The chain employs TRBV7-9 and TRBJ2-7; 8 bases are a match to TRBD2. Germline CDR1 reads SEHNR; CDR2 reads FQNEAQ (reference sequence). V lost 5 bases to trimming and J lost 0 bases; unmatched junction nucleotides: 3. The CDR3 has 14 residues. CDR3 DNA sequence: TGTGCCAGCAGCCCGGGGGGGAGCTCCTACGAGCAGTACTTC. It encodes CASSPGGSSYEQYF.

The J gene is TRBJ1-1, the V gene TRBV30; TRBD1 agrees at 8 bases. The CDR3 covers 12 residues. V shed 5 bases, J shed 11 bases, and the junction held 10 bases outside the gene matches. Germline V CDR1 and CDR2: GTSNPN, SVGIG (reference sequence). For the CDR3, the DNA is TGTGCCTGGGCCCAGGGGGCGGGTGGTGCTTTCTTT. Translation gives CAWAQGAGGAFF.

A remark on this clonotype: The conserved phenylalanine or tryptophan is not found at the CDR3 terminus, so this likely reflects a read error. CDR3 DNA: TGCAGCGTTGTTGCGGAGGATGAAAAACTGTTTCTT. Its protein is CSVVAEDEKLFL. The rearrangement joins TRBV29-1 to TRBJ1-4; D is undetermined. Looked up from germline, CDR1 is SQVTM and CDR2 is ANQGSEA. CDR3 length: 12 amino acids. Trimming stripped 4 bases from V and 6 bases from J, with 9 bases between.

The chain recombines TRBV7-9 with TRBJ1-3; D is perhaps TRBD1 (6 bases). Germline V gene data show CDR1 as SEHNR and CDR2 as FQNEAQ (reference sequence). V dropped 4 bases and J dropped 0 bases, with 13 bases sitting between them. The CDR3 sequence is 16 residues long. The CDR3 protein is CASSCPRGLSGNTIYF. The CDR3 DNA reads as TGTGCCAGCAGCTGCCCACGGGGGCTCTCTGGAAACACCATATATTTT.